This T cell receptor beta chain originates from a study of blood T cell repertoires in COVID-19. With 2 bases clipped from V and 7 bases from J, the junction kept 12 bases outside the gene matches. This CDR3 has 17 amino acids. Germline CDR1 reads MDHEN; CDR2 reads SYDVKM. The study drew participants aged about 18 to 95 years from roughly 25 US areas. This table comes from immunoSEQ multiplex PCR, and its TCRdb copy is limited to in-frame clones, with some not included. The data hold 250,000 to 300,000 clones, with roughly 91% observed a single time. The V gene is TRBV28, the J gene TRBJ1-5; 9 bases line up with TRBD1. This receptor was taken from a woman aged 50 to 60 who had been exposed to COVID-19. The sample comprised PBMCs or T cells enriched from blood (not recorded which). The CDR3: CASSLGAGTGGIQPQHF. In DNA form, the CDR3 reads TGTGCCAGCAGTTTAGGGGCAGGAACAGGGGGCATACAGCCCCAGCATTTT.